The rows below give T cell receptor beta chains drawn from one sample of a study of blood T cell repertoires in COVID-19. The repertoire was sequenced with immunoSEQ multiplex PCR; TCRdb's copy has only in-frame clones and lacks some. The sample lists around 150,000 clones, around 85% occurring once. Material for sequencing was peripheral blood. These receptors originate from an older man with acute or convalescent COVID-19. Each CDR3 is given with its conserved first and last residue. The D gene is left open where the match is weak. Size values are once, few and many counts, or a class for expanded clones, and some rows have none.

>TRBJ2-5|TRBV12-3/TRBV12-4|.|.
CASSNRVETQYF
TGTGCCAGCAGTAACAGGGTAGAGACCCAGTACTTC
>TRBJ1-4|TRBV2|TRBD1|.
CASTFQGAVKEKLFF
TGTGCCAGCACCTTCCAGGGGGCGGTAAAGGAAAAACTGTTTTTT
>TRBJ2-5|TRBV15|.|.
CATSRDEGFQETQYF
TGTGCCACCAGCAGAGATGAGGGATTCCAAGAGACCCAGTACTTC
>TRBJ2-1|TRBV4-2|TRBD1|few
CASSQTGGPYNEQFF
TGTGCCAGCAGCCAAACAGGGGGACCCTACAATGAGCAGTTCTTC
>TRBJ1-2|TRBV5-1|TRBD1|.
CASSQEGPQGGSGGYTF
TGCGCCAGCAGTCAGGAGGGCCCCCAGGGGGGTAGCGGTGGCTACACCTTC
>TRBJ1-3|TRBV19|.|.
CASSFKTGLTPFRSGNTIYF
TGTGCCAGTAGCTTCAAGACAGGTCTTACCCCTTTTCGCTCTGGAAACACCATATATTTT
>TRBJ1-1|TRBV14|TRBD1|.
CASSPRQGATEAFF
TGTGCCAGCAGCCCTCGACAGGGGGCTACTGAAGCTTTCTTT
>TRBJ1-2|TRBV3-1/TRBV3-2|.|.
CASSRTAEDYGYTF
TGTGCCAGCAGCCGGACGGCGGAGGACTATGGCTACACCTTC
>TRBJ2-1|TRBV6-5|TRBD2|.
CASSYMVAGEQFF
TGTGCCAGCAGTTACATGGTAGCGGGGGAGCAGTTCTTC
>TRBJ1-2|TRBV11-1|.|.
CASSLAGAPRGYTF
TGTGCCAGCAGCTTAGCAGGGGCGCCTCGTGGCTACACCTTC
>TRBJ2-3|TRBV5-5|.|once
CASSTGTATDTQYF
TGTGCCAGCAGCACCGGGACTGCAACAGATACGCAGTATTTT
>TRBJ2-7|TRBV19|.|.
CASSTDISYEQYF
TGTGCCAGTAGTACCGACATCTCCTACGAGCAGTACTTC
>TRBJ1-5|TRBV3-1/TRBV3-2|.|.
CASSQGGRASQPQHF
TGTGCCAGCAGCCAAGGTGGCAGGGCCAGTCAGCCCCAGCATTTT
>TRBJ2-1|TRBV28|TRBD2|.
CASSPNLAGGYNEQFF
TGTGCCAGCAGTCCGAACCTAGCGGGAGGGTACAATGAGCAGTTCTTC
>TRBJ2-5|TRBV18|TRBD1|.
CASSRTGRKETQYF
TGTGCCAGCTCACGGACAGGGCGAAAAGAGACCCAGTACTTC
>TRBJ1-4|TRBV4-3|.|.
CASSQVGRGGASGEKLFF
TGCGCCAGCAGCCAAGTTGGCCGTGGCGGGGCCTCGGGTGAAAAACTGTTTTTT
>TRBJ2-1|TRBV7-2|.|.
CASSLDPSPYNEQFF
TGTGCCAGCAGCTTAGATCCTAGCCCCTACAATGAGCAGTTCTTC
>TRBJ2-3|TRBV9|.|.
CASSVVGREEDTQYF
TGTGCCAGCAGCGTCGTGGGCAGGGAAGAGGATACGCAGTATTTT
>TRBJ2-1|TRBV4-3|.|.
CASSHSNPLGLGEQFF
TGCGCCAGCAGCCACTCGAACCCTCTAGGATTGGGTGAGCAGTTCTTC
>TRBJ2-7|TRBV5-8|.|.
CASSLQTVDVSYEQYF
TGTGCCAGCAGCTTACAGACGGTCGACGTATCCTACGAGCAGTACTTC
>TRBJ2-5|TRBV24-1|.|.
CATSDPRRGKGDQYF
TGTGCCACCAGTGATCCCCGAAGGGGGAAGGGGGACCAGTACTTC
>TRBJ2-7|TRBV4-3|.|.
CASSQTGQRIYEQYF
TGCGCCAGCAGCCAAACTGGACAAAGGATCTACGAGCAGTACTTC
>TRBJ1-2|TRBV14|TRBD1|.
CASSQDRLSTGRSYTF
TGTGCCAGCAGCCAAGATAGGTTATCGACAGGGCGTAGCTACACCTTC
>TRBJ1-5|TRBV4-2|TRBD1|.
CASRGVDRVNQPQHF
TGTGCCAGCAGGGGGGTTGACAGGGTCAATCAGCCCCAGCATTTT
>TRBJ1-5|TRBV5-4|TRBD1|.
CASSQQGGVNQPQHF
TGTGCCAGCAGCCAACAGGGGGGAGTCAATCAGCCCCAGCATTTT
>TRBJ1-5|TRBV30|.|.
CAWSVTGDQPQHF
TGTGCCTGGAGTGTAACGGGGGATCAGCCCCAGCATTTT
>TRBJ2-3|TRBV19|.|.
CASSIDRADTQYF
TGTGCCAGTAGTATAGATCGCGCAGATACGCAGTATTTT
>TRBJ2-3|TRBV6-5|.|few
CASSYRDSTDTQYF
TGTGCCAGCAGTTACCGGGATTCCACAGATACGCAGTATTTT
>TRBJ2-7|TRBV19|.|once
CASSISGYEQYF
TGTGCCAGTAGTATAAGCGGCTACGAGCAGTACTTC
>TRBJ2-7|TRBV29-1|TRBD1|.
CSVAGQGFLEQYF
TGCAGCGTTGCGGGACAGGGTTTTCTCGAGCAGTACTTC
>TRBJ2-7|TRBV3-1/TRBV3-2|.|few
CASSHTSPRTNYEQYF
TGTGCCAGCAGCCACACGTCACCTAGGACTAACTACGAGCAGTACTTC
>TRBJ1-1|TRBV11-1|TRBD1|.
CASSPPDRPGNTEAFF
TGTGCCAGCAGCCCACCGGACAGGCCCGGGAACACTGAAGCTTTCTTT
>TRBJ2-5|TRBV29-1|.|.
CSVDGPGSGVSETQYF
TGCAGCGTTGATGGGCCGGGGTCAGGGGTGTCGGAGACCCAGTACTTC
>TRBJ1-6|TRBV6-6|TRBD1|once
CASSLQGIGSYNSPLHF
TGTGCCAGCAGTCTACAGGGGATCGGTTCCTATAATTCACCCCTCCACTTT
>TRBJ2-7|TRBV27|TRBD2|.
CASRPMGGAYEQYF
TGTGCCAGCAGACCTATGGGAGGGGCGTACGAGCAGTACTTC
>TRBJ2-7|TRBV27|.|.
CASSLSYGSYEQYF
TGTGCCAGCAGTTTATCGTACGGTTCCTACGAGCAGTACTTC
>TRBJ2-7|TRBV19|.|.
CASSIGQSYEQYF
TGTGCCAGTAGTATAGGACAGTCCTACGAGCAGTACTTC
>TRBJ2-7|TRBV28|.|.
CASRDTNEGQYF
TGTGCCAGCAGAGACACGAACGAGGGGCAGTACTTC
>TRBJ2-7|TRBV27|.|.
CASRSALLDEQYF
TGTGCCAGCAGATCTGCCTTACTCGACGAGCAGTACTTC
>TRBJ2-1|TRBV27|TRBD2|.
CASSLYAGGPRNEQFF
TGTGCCAGCAGTTTATACGCGGGAGGGCCGCGGAATGAGCAGTTCTTC
>TRBJ2-7|TRBV29-1|TRBD2|.
CSVDASGNAGSYEQYF
TGCAGCGTTGACGCTAGCGGGAACGCCGGCTCCTACGAGCAGTACTTC
>TRBJ2-1|TRBV24-1|TRBD1|.
CATSDWGQGRDNEQFF
TGTGCCACCAGTGATTGGGGACAGGGTAGAGACAATGAGCAGTTCTTC
>TRBJ1-6|TRBV18|TRBD1|.
CASSLDRVNSPLHF
TGTGCCAGCTCCCTAGACAGGGTCAACTCACCCCTCCACTTT
>TRBJ2-5|TRBV28|TRBD2|.
CASSGAPGLAGNYQETQYF
TGTGCCAGCAGTGGCGCCCCGGGACTAGCGGGAAATTACCAAGAGACCCAGTACTTC
>TRBJ2-7|TRBV28|TRBD2|.
CASRTSGTYEQYF
TGTGCCAGCCGCACTAGCGGAACCTACGAGCAGTACTTC
>TRBJ1-1|TRBV21-1|.|.
CASSKRRAKNTEAFF
TGTGCCAGCAGCAAAAGGAGGGCGAAGAACACTGAAGCTTTCTTT
>TRBJ2-5|TRBV29-1|TRBD2|.
CSVIGLAGEAQETQYF
TGCAGCGTTATAGGACTAGCGGGAGAGGCACAAGAGACCCAGTACTTC
>TRBJ1-4|TRBV5-4|.|.
CASSPGGGATNEKLFF
TGTGCCAGCAGTCCTGGAGGCGGAGCAACTAATGAAAAACTGTTTTTT
>TRBJ1-6|TRBV15|.|.
CATSRAGLSVSPLHF
TGTGCCACCAGCAGAGCGGGACTTAGCGTTTCACCCCTCCACTTT
>TRBJ1-5|TRBV28|.|.
CASSFLLGAGDSNQPQHF
TGTGCCAGCAGTTTCCTTCTTGGGGCAGGCGATAGCAATCAGCCCCAGCATTTT
>TRBJ2-2|TRBV7-2|TRBD2|.
CASSFRVAGVNTGELFF
TGTGCCAGCAGCTTTCGGGTGGCGGGAGTGAACACCGGGGAGCTGTTTTTT
>TRBJ2-2|TRBV5-4|.|few
CASSLDGAVTGELFF
TGTGCCAGCAGCTTGGACGGAGCCGTTACCGGGGAGCTGTTTTTT
>TRBJ2-2|TRBV29-1|.|once
CSVFTPGELFF
TGCAGCGTTTTTACACCCGGGGAGCTGTTTTTT